Listed below are T cell receptor beta chains from one sample, sequenced in a study of beta chain features in type 1 diabetes. Assay used: immunoSEQ multiplex PCR; TCRdb lists only in-frame clones, some missing. The data show 850,000 to 900,000 clones, about a sixth seen once. Source material: naive CD4+ T cells from blood. The receptors shown here come from a young woman in good health. The CDR3 runs from the conserved cysteine through the conserved F or W. The D gene is left open where the match is weak. Not every row has a clone size; where given, it reads once, few, many or a size class.

j_gene | abundance | v_gene | d_gene | CDR3aa | CDR3nt
TRBJ1-4 | . | TRBV7-2 | . | CASSKGGLNEKLFF | TGTGCCAGCAGCAAAGGAGGTCTTAATGAAAAACTGTTTTTT
TRBJ2-5 | few | TRBV29-1 | . | CSVYLASETQYF | TGCAGCGTCTACCTAGCGTCAGAAACCCAGTACTTC
TRBJ2-3 | few | TRBV9 | . | CASAPRGDGTDTQYF | TGTGCCAGCGCCCCGAGAGGGGACGGCACAGATACGCAGTATTTT
TRBJ2-1 | few | TRBV5-1 | . | CASSLERGDEQFF | TGCGCCAGCAGCTTGGAGAGAGGGGATGAGCAGTTCTTC
TRBJ1-2 | . | TRBV29-1 | . | CSVTFGGNYGYTF | TGCAGCGTTACGTTCGGCGGGAACTATGGCTACACCTTC
TRBJ1-2 | . | TRBV13 | . | CASSRGRGGHYGYTF | TGTGCCAGCAGCCGCGGGAGGGGCGGACACTATGGCTACACCTTC
TRBJ2-7 | . | TRBV5-1 | . | CASSLGTHSYEQYF | TGCGCCAGCAGCTTGGGTACTCACTCCTACGAGCAGTACTTC
TRBJ1-4 | . | TRBV19 | . | CASLDSATNEKLFF | TGTGCCAGTTTGGACTCAGCAACTAATGAAAAACTGTTTTTT
TRBJ2-3 | . | TRBV11-2 | . | CASSSWGSTDTQYF | TGTGCCAGCAGTTCGTGGGGTAGCACAGATACGCAGTATTTT
TRBJ1-5 | . | TRBV7-2 | TRBD1 | CASSLWGTGNQPQHF | TGTGCCAGCAGCTTATGGGGGACAGGGAATCAGCCCCAGCATTTT
TRBJ2-1 | . | TRBV5-1 | . | CASSLASYNEQFF | TGCGCCAGCAGCTTGGCCTCCTACAATGAGCAGTTCTTC
TRBJ2-1 | few | TRBV10-3 | TRBD2 | CAISEGQREYNEQFF | TGTGCCATCAGTGAGGGCCAGCGGGAGTACAATGAGCAGTTCTTC
TRBJ1-1 | few | TRBV28 | . | CASSPPRVMGAEAFF | TGTGCCAGCAGTCCACCCAGGGTGATGGGCGCTGAAGCTTTCTTT
TRBJ2-4 | few | TRBV6-4 | . | CASSRQGRDIQYF | TGTGCCAGCAGCCGACAGGGGAGGGACATTCAGTACTTC
TRBJ2-2 | . | TRBV6-6 | . | CASSQEGGTGELFF | TGTGCCAGCAGTCAGGAGGGAGGCACCGGGGAGCTGTTTTTT
TRBJ2-3 | once | TRBV18 | . | CASSPHRDPGTTDTQYF | TGTGCCAGCTCACCACACCGGGACCCGGGGACAACTGATACGCAGTATTTT
TRBJ1-1 | . | TRBV11-1 | . | CASSSQGGTEAFF | TGTGCCAGCAGCTCCCAGGGTGGAACTGAAGCTTTCTTT
TRBJ2-1 | few | TRBV6-5 | TRBD2 | CASSYRASGRYNEQFF | TGTGCCAGCAGTTACCGGGCTAGCGGGAGGTACAATGAGCAGTTCTTC
TRBJ2-7 | few | TRBV7-2 | . | CASSLVTFSYEQYF | TGTGCCAGCAGCTTAGTCACATTCTCCTACGAGCAGTACTTC
TRBJ2-3 | few | TRBV10-3 | TRBD2 | CATGLAASTDTQYF | TGTGCCACGGGACTAGCGGCGAGCACAGATACGCAGTATTTT
TRBJ2-3 | few | TRBV10-3 | . | CATADREGDTQYF | TGTGCCACCGCGGACAGGGAGGGAGATACGCAGTATTTT
TRBJ1-1 | . | TRBV10-3 | . | CAISETRNTEAFF | TGTGCCATCAGTGAGACACGGAACACTGAAGCTTTCTTT
TRBJ1-4 | . | TRBV2 | . | CASSSSGTRGEKLFF | TGTGCCAGCAGTTCCTCCGGGACAAGGGGAGAAAAACTGTTTTTT
TRBJ2-2 | few | TRBV19 | . | CASSIKGRRNTGELFF | TGTGCCAGTAGTATAAAGGGACGCCGCAACACCGGGGAGCTGTTTTTT
TRBJ2-1 | . | TRBV18 | . | CASSPLDFLFYEQFF | TGTGCCAGCTCACCACTGGACTTCTTGTTTTATGAGCAGTTCTTC
TRBJ1-2 | . | TRBV5-4 | . | CASSPRDGAGYGYTF | TGTGCCAGCAGCCCCCGGGACGGCGCGGGCTATGGCTACACCTTC
TRBJ1-2 | . | TRBV10-1 | TRBD1 | CASRSTGTGFGYTF | TGCGCCAGCAGGAGCACAGGGACAGGGTTCGGCTACACCTTC
TRBJ2-3 | . | TRBV27 | . | CASTDRPLSTDTQYF | TGTGCCAGCACCGACAGGCCACTAAGCACAGATACGCAGTATTTT
TRBJ2-3 | few | TRBV7-3 | . | CASSSRASFAQDTQYF | TGTGCCAGCAGCTCCCGGGCGTCCTTCGCCCAAGATACGCAGTATTTT
TRBJ1-4 | . | TRBV5-1 | . | CASSAAATNEKLFF | TGCGCCAGCAGCGCAGCTGCAACTAATGAAAAACTGTTTTTT
TRBJ1-5 | . | TRBV27 | . | CASSPRTMQLGAQPQHF | TGTGCCAGCAGTCCCCGGACAATGCAACTCGGGGCACAGCCCCAGCATTTT
TRBJ1-4 | . | TRBV4-3 | . | CASSRVFRGTTNEKLFF | TGCGCCAGCAGCCGAGTTTTTCGGGGAACCACTAATGAAAAACTGTTTTTT
TRBJ1-3 | few | TRBV5-1 | . | CASSFALHGDTIYF | TGCGCCAGCAGCTTCGCCCTTCACGGGGACACCATATATTTT
TRBJ2-1 | . | TRBV28 | TRBD1 | CASSTGTGGNEQFF | TGTGCCAGCTCAACCGGGACAGGAGGAAATGAGCAGTTCTTC
TRBJ2-7 | . | TRBV18 | TRBD2 | CASSPRASGSYEQYF | TGTGCCAGCTCACCTCGGGCTAGCGGATCCTACGAGCAGTACTTC
TRBJ2-7 | . | TRBV7-9 | TRBD1 | CASSFGQGNYEQYF | TGTGCCAGCAGCTTCGGACAGGGGAACTACGAGCAGTACTTC
TRBJ2-2 | . | TRBV19 | . | CASSIASLNTGELFF | TGTGCCAGTAGTATTGCCAGCCTAAACACCGGGGAGCTGTTTTTT
TRBJ2-3 | few | TRBV9 | . | CASSVGPAGRDTQYF | TGTGCCAGCAGCGTAGGTCCGGCAGGGAGGGATACGCAGTATTTT
TRBJ2-1 | few | TRBV13 | TRBD1 | CASSSRDRGPYNEQFF | TGTGCCAGCAGCTCCAGGGACAGGGGACCCTACAATGAGCAGTTCTTC
TRBJ1-1 | . | TRBV7-7 | . | CASSLVGRTEAFF | TGTGCTAGCAGCTTAGTGGGGCGCACTGAAGCTTTCTTT
TRBJ2-1 | few | TRBV6-1 | . | CASSSGAVDYNEQFF | TGTGCCAGCAGCTCGGGGGCGGTTGACTACAATGAGCAGTTCTTC
TRBJ2-1 | . | TRBV18 | TRBD1 | CASSPFGQADEQFF | TGTGCCAGCTCACCTTTCGGACAGGCCGATGAGCAGTTCTTC
TRBJ2-1 | few | TRBV19 | . | CASSTKINEQFF | TGTGCCAGTAGCACCAAAATCAATGAGCAGTTCTTC
TRBJ2-5 | few | TRBV5-1 | TRBD2 | CASSETSGRSTGETQYF | TGCGCCAGCAGCGAGACTAGCGGGAGATCAACGGGAGAGACCCAGTACTTC
TRBJ2-7 | . | TRBV6-6 | TRBD2 | CASTSGRNEQYF | TGTGCCAGCACCAGCGGGAGGAACGAGCAGTACTTC
TRBJ2-5 | . | TRBV9 | . | CASSPHVGGETQYF | TGTGCCAGCAGCCCCCACGTCGGAGGTGAGACCCAGTACTTC
TRBJ2-7 | few | TRBV5-1 | . | CASSLVHSYEQYF | TGCGCCAGCAGCTTGGTCCACTCCTACGAGCAGTACTTC
TRBJ2-3 | few | TRBV4-1 | . | CASSQLSTDTQYF | TGCGCCAGCAGCCAACTTAGCACAGATACGCAGTATTTT
TRBJ1-2 | . | TRBV7-2 | TRBD1 | CASSLGGTGASYGYTF | TGTGCCAGCAGCTTAGGAGGGACAGGCGCCTCCTATGGCTACACCTTC
TRBJ2-7 | few | TRBV4-3 | . | CASSQNIERSDEQYF | TGCGCCAGCAGCCAGAATATTGAGCGGTCCGACGAGCAGTACTTC
TRBJ2-7 | . | TRBV27 | TRBD1 | CASSSGGPYEQYF | TGTGCCAGCAGCTCAGGGGGCCCCTACGAGCAGTACTTC
TRBJ2-5 | . | TRBV29-1 | TRBD2 | CSAATGGGETQYF | TGCAGCGCAGCGACGGGGGGTGGGGAGACCCAGTACTTC
TRBJ2-3 | few | TRBV5-4 | TRBD2 | CATNAGLRETDTQYF | TGTGCCACCAATGCGGGACTAAGGGAAACAGATACGCAGTATTTT